This is a list of T cell receptor beta chains from one sample in a study of memory CD4+ T cells and cytomegalovirus serostatus. Some clones are missing from TCRdb's copy, which holds only in-frame ones; the method was immunoSEQ multiplex PCR. The sample yields approximately 65,000 clones, around 77% seen once. Input material: memory CD4+ T cells from blood. These receptor sequences come from an adult in good health and CMV-seronegative. Each CDR3 is given with its conserved first and last residue. D genes are given only for firm matches. Clone sizes are given selectively: once, few, many, or a class where the clone is expanded.

v_gene,len,abundance,j_gene,d_gene,CDR3nt,CDR3aa
TRBV10-2,13,.,TRBJ1-2,.,TGCGCCAGCAGTGGGCCCGCAGTCTATGGCTACACCTTC,CASSGPAVYGYTF
TRBV2,12,.,TRBJ2-5,.,TGTGCCAGCAGTTGGTCGGAAGAGACCCAGTACTTC,CASSWSEETQYF
TRBV5-4,17,.,TRBJ2-1,TRBD2,TGTGCCAGCAGGGGTCGTGTTGCGGGGGGCACCTACAATGAGCAGTTCTTC,CASRGRVAGGTYNEQFF
TRBV7-2,16,.,TRBJ2-7,TRBD2,TGTGCCAGCAGCTTAAGTGCTAGCGGGAGATATTACGAGCAGTACTTC,CASSLSASGRYYEQYF
TRBV7-8,15,.,TRBJ1-1,.,TGTGCCAGCAGCGCATTCCCTCGGGGGGGCACTGAAGCTTTCTTT,CASSAFPRGGTEAFF
TRBV20-1,11,.,TRBJ1-1,.,TGCAGTGCTAGAGAGGCCCGGGAAGCTTTCTTT,CSAREAREAFF
TRBV6-1,13,.,TRBJ2-5,TRBD1,TGTGCCAGCATATGGACAGGGGGGAAGACCCAGTACTTC,CASIWTGGKTQYF
TRBV14,14,.,TRBJ2-7,.,TGTGCCAGCAGCCAAGTACAGGGCATGGGCGAGCAGTACTTC,CASSQVQGMGEQYF
TRBV6-1,14,.,TRBJ2-7,TRBD2,TGTGCCAGCAGTGAACTAGCGGGAGGTTCCGAGCAGTACTTC,CASSELAGGSEQYF
TRBV7-2,14,.,TRBJ2-2,.,TGTGCCAGCAGCCCCCAATGGGGTACCGGGGAGCTGTTTTTT,CASSPQWGTGELFF
TRBV11-3,15,.,TRBJ2-2,TRBD1,TGTGCCAGCAGCTTAAGACAGGGTGACACCGGGGAGCTGTTTTTT,CASSLRQGDTGELFF
TRBV10-3,14,.,TRBJ2-7,TRBD1,TGTGCCATCGCCCGGGGACAGAGAGGCTACGAGCAGTACTTC,CAIARGQRGYEQYF
TRBV15,15,few,TRBJ2-7,TRBD1,TGTGCCACCAGTCGTGGACAGGAACTCTCCTACGAGCAGTACTTC,CATSRGQELSYEQYF
TRBV6-6,15,.,TRBJ1-1,TRBD1,TGTGCCAGCAGTTTTCAAGGACAGGCCAAGGCTGAAGCTTTCTTT,CASSFQGQAKAEAFF
TRBV11-3,14,.,TRBJ2-3,.,TGTGCCAGCAGATTGGGCCCTAGCACAGATACGCAGTATTTT,CASRLGPSTDTQYF
TRBV28,13,.,TRBJ2-1,.,TGTGCCACCACATGGAGGTCCTACAATGAGCAGTTCTTC,CATTWRSYNEQFF
TRBV30,16,few,TRBJ1-2,TRBD1,TGTGCCTGGAGTGCCCTCCAGGGGCAGGGGGTGGCGGGCTACACCTTC,CAWSALQGQGVAGYTF
TRBV5-6,16,.,TRBJ2-3,TRBD2,TGTGCCAGCAGCAAAGCGGGGGGGCCACCCGCAGATACGCAGTATTTT,CASSKAGGPPADTQYF
TRBV2,18,.,TRBJ2-7,TRBD2,TGTGCCAGCAGACCCACCAGCGGGCTAGCGGGAGGGGGCTACGAGCAGTACTTC,CASRPTSGLAGGGYEQYF
TRBV9,14,few,TRBJ2-7,.,TGTGCCAGCAGCTTCCAGGTGGACACCTACGAGCAGTACTTC,CASSFQVDTYEQYF
TRBV6-1,15,.,TRBJ2-5,.,TGTGCCAGCAGTGAAGCGCGGTGGGTAGAGGAGACCCAGTACTTC,CASSEARWVEETQYF
TRBV25-1,14,.,TRBJ1-2,.,TGTGCCAGCAGTTCCAATCAGGGATACTATAGCTACACCTTC,CASSSNQGYYSYTF
TRBV2,14,.,TRBJ2-7,.,TGTGCCAGTCACCCAGGGAGCAACCTCTACGAGCAGTACTTC,CASHPGSNLYEQYF
TRBV9,15,.,TRBJ2-1,TRBD2,TGTGCCAGCAGCGTGAGACTAGCAGAATACAATGAGCAGTTCTTC,CASSVRLAEYNEQFF
TRBV5-1,15,.,TRBJ1-4,TRBD1,TGCGCCAGCAGCTTGGCCGGGACAGGGGGTGAAAAACTGTTTTTT,CASSLAGTGGEKLFF
TRBV28,11,.,TRBJ1-1,TRBD1,TGTGCCAGCAGTCAACAGGGGAGTGCTTTCTTT,CASSQQGSAFF
TRBV27,15,.,TRBJ2-7,.,TGTGCCAGCAGTCAATTATACAGGTCCTCCTACGAGCAGTACTTC,CASSQLYRSSYEQYF
TRBV19,14,.,TRBJ1-3,.,TGTGCCAGTAGAAAGGACACTTCTGGAAACACCATATATTTT,CASRKDTSGNTIYF
TRBV28,14,few,TRBJ2-7,.,TGTGCCAGCAGTCGACAGAGTCTCTCCTACGAGCAGTACTTC,CASSRQSLSYEQYF
TRBV27,15,.,TRBJ2-7,.,TGTGCCAGCAGTTTAGGTCAGGTCAAGTACTACGAGCAGTACTTC,CASSLGQVKYYEQYF
TRBV6-1,15,.,TRBJ1-5,.,TGTGCCAGCCGGGACCAGGGGTCGCTAAATCAGCCCCAGCATTTT,CASRDQGSLNQPQHF
TRBV10-1,11,few,TRBJ2-1,.,TGCGCCAGCAGTGTCAACAATGAGCAGTTCTTC,CASSVNNEQFF